Reported below is one T cell receptor beta chain. The antigen is undetermined. This specimen belongs to a study of blood T cells in healthy people across ages. Study outcomes and limitations: Unsorted PBMCs prevented conclusive naive versus antigen-experienced comparison.

The V gene lost 2 bases and the J gene lost 2 bases, with 18 bases spanning the gap. The CDR3 covers 18 residues. The second PCR ran about 6 to 12 cycles with a sample-barcoded 5' primer and J-beta primers. One entry per CDR3 protein, called by TCRdb with MiXCR from the 5' RACE reads. The top ten hold around 13% of the sample, which has hundreds of thousands of distinct CDR3 sequences, about 36% seen once. Source material: blood. The V gene is TRBV12-3 or TRBV12-4, the J gene TRBJ1-4; no definite D call. The TCR originated in a man aged 18-30 years in good health. The CDR3 sequence: CASSLMVWGGATNEKLFF. The CDR3 nucleotides are TGTGCCAGCAGTTTAATGGTCTGGGGAGGTGCTACTAATGAAAAACTGTTTTTT.